One and the same sample provided the 14 T cell receptor beta chains below, sequenced in a study of radiation and T cells in renal cell carcinoma. TCRdb keeps only in-frame clones here, not all; method: immunoSEQ multiplex PCR. This repertoire shows 110,000 to 150,000 clones, around nine tenths found once; its top ten account for 12%. Time point: baseline pretreatment blood. Treatment: 15 Gy SBRT to primary tumor, nephrectomy 4 weeks later. This specimen consisted of blood, obtained from a patient whose treatment included radiotherapy and nephrectomy. The receptors here all came from a woman aged 50 to 60 with renal cell carcinoma.

The chain uses TRBV19 and TRBJ1-2, with D hard to call. Germline CDR1 is LNHDA and CDR2 is SQIVND (reference sequence). This CDR3 is 13 amino acids long. V lost 5 bases and J lost 4, with 11 bases in between. The CDR3 DNA reads as TGTGCCAGTAGTTCCCGGTGGTCCTATGGCTACACCTTC. Translated, it gives CASSSRWSYGYTF.

V and J are TRBV7-8 and TRBJ1-2; a possible D gene is TRBD1 (5 bases). Germline assignment: CDR1 SGHVS and CDR2 FQNEAQ. The CDR3 sequence is 14 residues long. Trimming cost V 1 base and J 4 bases, with 10 bases left between them. CDR3 nucleotide sequence: TGTGCCAGCAGCTTAGACGGGGGGAGCTATGGCTACACCTTC. This translates into CASSLDGGSYGYTF.

There are a few counts of this clone. This sequence joins TRBV4-1 and TRBJ1-1, with a weak D call TRBD1 (5 bases). The V gene's germline CDR1 is MGHRA and CDR2 YSYEKL. V lost 4 bases and J 4 bases, leaving 13 bases between the germline ends. This CDR3 comprises 14 residues. This CDR3 is CASSPRGAGTEAFF. The CDR3 region has the DNA TGCGCCAGCAGCCCGAGGGGAGCGGGCACTGAAGCTTTCTTT.

V and J are TRBV5-6 and TRBJ1-1; D is perhaps TRBD1 (6 bases). Looked up from germline, CDR1 is SGHDT and CDR2 is YYEEEE. The CDR3 is 13 amino acids. The ends were cut back, 4 bases at V and 6 bases at J, with 13 bases in the middle. The CDR3 loop reads CASSLIQGPEAFF. CDR3 sequence (DNA): TGTGCCAGCAGCCTAATACAGGGACCTGAAGCTTTCTTT.

The chain has TRBV9 and TRBJ2-7, with 12 bases that match TRBD2. Trimming at V came to 4 bases and at J to 3 bases, leaving 8 bases not matched to a gene. Per the germline V gene, CDR1 is SGDLS and CDR2 is YYNGEE. This CDR3 spans 16 amino acids. The CDR3 DNA reads as TGTGCCAGCAGCCCCCTAACTAGCGGGGGGTACTACGAGCAGTACTTC. It translates to CASSPLTSGGYYEQYF. Combining the CDR3 with reference TRBV9 and TRBJ2-7 gives the whole variable domain DSGVTQTPKHLITATGQRVTLRCSPRSGDLSVYWYQQSLDQGLQFLIQYYNGEERAKGNILERFSAQQFPDLHSELNLSSLELGDSALYFCASSPLTSGGYYEQYFGPGTRLTVT.

This clone has a single count. The chain recombines TRBV21-1 with TRBJ2-1; the D call TRBD1 from the table was never checked on the DNA. TRBV21-1 corresponds to a pseudogene. This CDR3 has 17 residues. CDR3 residues: CASSLAIGGAFWGEQFF. The CDR3 DNA sequence: TGTGCCAGCAGCCTAGCGATAGGGGGCGCATTCTGGGGTGAGCAGTTCTTC.

This chain connects TRBV7-2 to TRBJ2-5; 12 nucleotides line up with TRBD1. The germline CDR1 and CDR2 sequences are SGHTA and FQGNSA. The CDR3 covers 16 residues. Unmatched junction bases numbered 6, after V lost 1 base and J lost 6 bases. CDR3 region: CASSLEIGTGGKTQYF. The CDR3 nucleotides are TGTGCCAGCAGCTTAGAAATCGGGACAGGGGGCAAGACCCAGTACTTC.

The chain is built from TRBV27 and TRBJ1-2, with D possibly matching TRBD1 (5 bases). Germline CDR1 and CDR2: MNHEY and SMNVEV (reference sequence). The CDR3 contains 15 residues. Between the trimmed V and J ends, which lost 4 bases and 0 bases, there was a span of 12 bases. As DNA, the CDR3 is TGTGCCAGCAGTTCACCAGGGCGCGCTAACTATGGCTACACCTTC. The encoded protein is CASSSPGRANYGYTF.

The gene calls are TRBV19 and TRBJ1-2; D not certain. CDR1 and CDR2 from the germline V gene are LNHDA and SQIVND (reference sequence). V was cut by 5 bases and J by 4 bases, with 14 bases left in between. This CDR3 is 14 amino acids long. In DNA form, the CDR3 reads TGTGCCAGTAGTCCCTACAGCACCCTCTATGGCTACACCTTC. Translation gives CASSPYSTLYGYTF. The full variable domain, completed using reference TRBV19 and TRBJ1-2, is DGGITQSPKYLFRKEGQNVTLSCEQNLNHDAMYWYRQDPGQGLRLIYYSQIVNDFQKGDIAEGYSVSREKKESFPLTVTSAQKNPTAFYLCASSPYSTLYGYTFGSGTRLTVV.

V gene TRBV6-5 combines with J gene TRBJ2-3, with 7 positions matching TRBD2. V lost 8 bases and J lost 0; bases outside the gene matches: 2. Germline V gene data show CDR1 as MNHEY and CDR2 as SVGAGI. This CDR3 is built from 13 residues. In DNA form, the CDR3 reads TGTGCCAGCCGGGACTATAGCACAGATACGCAGTATTTT. As protein: CASRDYSTDTQYF.

This sequence joins TRBV14 and TRBJ1-2; D not resolved. Between the trimmed V and J ends, which lost 0 bases and 3 bases, there was a span of 11 bases. The CDR3 contains 15 residues. Germline loops: CDR1 SGHDN, CDR2 FVKESK. CDR3 nucleotides: TGTGCCAGCAGCCAAGAACCCGGAGCCTACTATGGCTACACCTTC. Translation gives CASSQEPGAYYGYTF. Using reference TRBV14 and TRBJ1-2 for the parts outside the CDR3, the full variable domain is EAGVTQFPSHSVIEKGQTVTLRCDPISGHDNLYWYRRVMGKEIKFLLHFVKESKQDESGMPNNRFLAERTGGTYSTLKVQPAELEDSGVYFCASSQEPGAYYGYTFGSGTRLTVV.

The chain recombines TRBV5-6 with TRBJ2-1, with a possible D match to TRBD1 (5 bases). Trimming took off 7 bases at V and 3 bases at J, with 8 bases between the two ends. Germline-derived CDR1 and CDR2 are SGHDT and YYEEEE. The CDR3 consists of 12 residues. Written as DNA, the CDR3 is TGTGCCAGCCGAACAGGCTACAATGAGCAGTTCTTC. Protein sequence: CASRTGYNEQFF. The variable domain in full, with the rest retrieved from reference TRBV5-6 and TRBJ2-1, is DAGVTQSPTHLIKTRGQQVTLRCSPKSGHDTVSWYQQALGQGPQFIFQYYEEEERQRGNFPDRFSGHQFPNYSSELNVNALLLGDSALYLCASRTGYNEQFFGPGTRLTVL.

The CDR3 region has the DNA TGTGCCAGCACCCAGGGGACTACCAATTCACCCCTCCACTTT. Residues: CASTQGTTNSPLHF. J is TRBJ1-6 and V is TRBV2; D possibly corresponds to TRBD1 (6 bases). The length of the CDR3 is 14 residues. Germline values: CDR1 SNHLY, CDR2 FYNNEI. Trimming left V 7 bases short and J 7 bases short, with 14 bases between.

V usage is TRBV9 and J usage is TRBJ1-6, with D tentatively TRBD1 (6 bases). This CDR3 has 14 residues. CDR1 is SGDLS, CDR2 YYNGEE, per germline. Trimming shortened V by 6 bases and J by 10 bases, and 17 bases separated the two germline ends. In DNA form, the CDR3 reads TGTGCCAGCACCCGGACAGAAGGGAAATCACCCCTCCACTTT. Protein product: CASTRTEGKSPLHF.